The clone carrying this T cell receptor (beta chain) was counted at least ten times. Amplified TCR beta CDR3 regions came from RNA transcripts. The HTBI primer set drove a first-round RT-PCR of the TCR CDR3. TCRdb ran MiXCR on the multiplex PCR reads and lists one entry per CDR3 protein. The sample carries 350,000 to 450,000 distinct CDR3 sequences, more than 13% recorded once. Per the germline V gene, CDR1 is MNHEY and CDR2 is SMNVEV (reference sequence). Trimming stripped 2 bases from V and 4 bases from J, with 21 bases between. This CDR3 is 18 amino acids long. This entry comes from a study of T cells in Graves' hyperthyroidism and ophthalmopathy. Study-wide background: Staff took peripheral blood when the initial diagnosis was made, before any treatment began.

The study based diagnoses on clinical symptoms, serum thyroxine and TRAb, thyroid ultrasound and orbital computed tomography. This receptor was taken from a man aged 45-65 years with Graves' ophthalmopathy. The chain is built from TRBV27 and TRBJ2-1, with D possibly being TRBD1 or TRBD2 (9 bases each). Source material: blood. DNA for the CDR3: TGTGCCAGCAGTTTAAGGCGGGACAGGGCGGGGGGGTACAATGAGCAGTTCTTC. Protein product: CASSLRRDRAGGYNEQFF.